This TCR beta chain was retrieved from a study of T cell responses to AZD1222 COVID-19 vaccine. Study-level information: Doses given second, at about 4 or about 12 weeks, were pooled.

Repertoires were generated with immunoSEQ multiplex PCR, while TCRdb's copy carries only in-frame clones and drops some. This table holds roughly 110,000 clones, more than 85% found once. A note on this clone: Its specificity is not known.

Germline CDR1 and CDR2: GTSNPN and SVGIG (reference sequence). The junction had 2 bases not matched to a gene; V was cut back by 0 bases and J by 3 bases. This CDR3 is built from 14 residues. Study observations and caveats: Females made up more of the donors, who were largely white British, and clonal diversity may have come out too low. Increased Spike-specific TCR breadth and depth were observed after two AZD1222 doses. No day 14 peak samples; only post-peak repertoires were characterized.

This specimen consisted of peripheral blood, obtained on day 0 of AZD1222 vaccination. The chain combines TRBV30 with TRBJ1-5; 7 positions agree with TRBD1. This TCR derives from an adult in good health. The CDR3 loop is CAWSVQGYNQPQHF. In nucleotides, the CDR3 is TGTGCCTGGAGTGTACAGGGGTACAATCAGCCCCAGCATTTT. The whole variable domain, remainder taken from reference TRBV30 and TRBJ1-5, is SQTIHQWPATLVQPVGSPLSLECTVEGTSNPNLYWYRQAAGRGLQLLFYSVGIGQISSEVPQNLSASRPQDRQFILSSKKLLLSDSGFYLCAWSVQGYNQPQHFGDGTRLSIL.